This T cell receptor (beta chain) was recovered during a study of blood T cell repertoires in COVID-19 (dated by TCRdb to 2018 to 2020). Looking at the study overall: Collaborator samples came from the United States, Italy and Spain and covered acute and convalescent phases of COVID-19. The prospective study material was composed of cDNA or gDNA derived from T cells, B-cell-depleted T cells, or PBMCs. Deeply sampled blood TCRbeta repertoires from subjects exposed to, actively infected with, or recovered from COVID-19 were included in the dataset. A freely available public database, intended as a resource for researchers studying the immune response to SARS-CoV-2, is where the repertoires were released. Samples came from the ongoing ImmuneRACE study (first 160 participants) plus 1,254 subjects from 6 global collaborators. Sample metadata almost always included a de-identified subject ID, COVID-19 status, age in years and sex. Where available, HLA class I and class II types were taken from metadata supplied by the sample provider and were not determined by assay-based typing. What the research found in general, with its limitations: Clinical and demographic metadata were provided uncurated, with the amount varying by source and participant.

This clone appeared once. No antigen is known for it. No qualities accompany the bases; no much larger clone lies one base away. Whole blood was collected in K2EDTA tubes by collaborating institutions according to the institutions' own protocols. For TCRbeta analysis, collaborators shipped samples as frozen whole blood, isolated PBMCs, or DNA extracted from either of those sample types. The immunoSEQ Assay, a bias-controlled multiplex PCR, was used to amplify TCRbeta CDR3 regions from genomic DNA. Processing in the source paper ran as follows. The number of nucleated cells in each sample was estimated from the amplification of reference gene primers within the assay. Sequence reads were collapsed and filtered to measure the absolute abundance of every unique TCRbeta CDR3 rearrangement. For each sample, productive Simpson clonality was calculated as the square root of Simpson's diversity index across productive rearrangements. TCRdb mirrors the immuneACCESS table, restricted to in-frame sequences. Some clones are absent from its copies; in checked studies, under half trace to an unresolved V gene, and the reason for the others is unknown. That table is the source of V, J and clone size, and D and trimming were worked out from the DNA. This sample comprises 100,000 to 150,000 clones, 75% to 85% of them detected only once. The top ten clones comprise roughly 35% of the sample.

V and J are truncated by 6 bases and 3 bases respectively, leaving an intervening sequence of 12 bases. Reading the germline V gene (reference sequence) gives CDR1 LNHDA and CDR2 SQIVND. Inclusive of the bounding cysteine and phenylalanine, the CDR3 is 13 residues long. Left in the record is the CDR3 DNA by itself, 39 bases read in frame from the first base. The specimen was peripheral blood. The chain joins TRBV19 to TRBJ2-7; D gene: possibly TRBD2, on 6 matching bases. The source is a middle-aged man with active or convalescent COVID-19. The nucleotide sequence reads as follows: TGTGCCAGTAGCCTGTTGGGGGGCTACGAGCAGTACTTC. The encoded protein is CASSLLGGYEQYF.